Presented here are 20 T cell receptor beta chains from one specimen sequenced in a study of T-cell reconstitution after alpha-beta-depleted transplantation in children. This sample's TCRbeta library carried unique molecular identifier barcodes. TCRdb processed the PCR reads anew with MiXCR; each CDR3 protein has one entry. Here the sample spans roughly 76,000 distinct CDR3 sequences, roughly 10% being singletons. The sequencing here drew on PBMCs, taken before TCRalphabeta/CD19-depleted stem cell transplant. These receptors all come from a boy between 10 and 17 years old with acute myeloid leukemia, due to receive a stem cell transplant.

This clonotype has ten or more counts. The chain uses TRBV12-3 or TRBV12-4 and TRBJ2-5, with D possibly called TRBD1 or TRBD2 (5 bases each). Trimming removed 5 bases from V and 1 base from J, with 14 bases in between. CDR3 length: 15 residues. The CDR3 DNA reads TGTGCCAGCAGTCAATCCGGGACGGGCCAAGAGACCCAGTACTTC. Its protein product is CASSQSGTGQETQYF.

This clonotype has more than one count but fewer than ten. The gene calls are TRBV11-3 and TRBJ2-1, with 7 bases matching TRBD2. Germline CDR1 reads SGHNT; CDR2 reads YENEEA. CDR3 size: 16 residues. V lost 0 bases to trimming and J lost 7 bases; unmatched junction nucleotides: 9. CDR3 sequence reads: CASSLDLSGPVNEQFF. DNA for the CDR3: TGTGCCAGCAGCTTAGACCTTAGCGGGCCGGTTAATGAGCAGTTCTTC.

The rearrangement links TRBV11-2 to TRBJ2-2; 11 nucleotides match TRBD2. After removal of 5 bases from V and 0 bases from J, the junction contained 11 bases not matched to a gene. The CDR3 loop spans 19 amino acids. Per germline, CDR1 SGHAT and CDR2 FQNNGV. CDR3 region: CASSPGTSGEEPNTGELFF. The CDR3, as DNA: TGTGCCAGCAGCCCTGGGACTAGCGGAGAGGAACCGAACACCGGGGAGCTGTTTTTT.

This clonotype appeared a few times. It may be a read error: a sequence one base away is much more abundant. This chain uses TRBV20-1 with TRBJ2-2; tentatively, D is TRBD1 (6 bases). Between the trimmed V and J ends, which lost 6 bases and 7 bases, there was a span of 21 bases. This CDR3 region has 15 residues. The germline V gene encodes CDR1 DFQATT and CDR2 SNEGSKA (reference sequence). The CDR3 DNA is TGCAGTGCAAAAAAGACAGGTCCAAGGGGCGGGGAGCTGTTTTTT. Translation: CSAKKTGPRGGELFF.

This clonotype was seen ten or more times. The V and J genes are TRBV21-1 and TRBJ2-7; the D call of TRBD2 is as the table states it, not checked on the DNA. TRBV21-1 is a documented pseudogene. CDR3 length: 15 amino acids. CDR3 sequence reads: CASSKEGLPRWEQYV. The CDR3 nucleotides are TGTGCCAGCAGCAAAGAGGGCCTCCCTCGGTGGGAGCAGTACGTC.

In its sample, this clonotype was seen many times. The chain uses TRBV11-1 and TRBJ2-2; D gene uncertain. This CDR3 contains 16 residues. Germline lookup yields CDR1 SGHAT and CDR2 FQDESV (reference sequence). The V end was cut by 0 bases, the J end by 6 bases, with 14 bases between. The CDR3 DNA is TGTGCCAGCAGCTTAGCATTCGGCGCCCCCCCCGGGGAGCTGTTTTTT. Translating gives CASSLAFGAPPGELFF.

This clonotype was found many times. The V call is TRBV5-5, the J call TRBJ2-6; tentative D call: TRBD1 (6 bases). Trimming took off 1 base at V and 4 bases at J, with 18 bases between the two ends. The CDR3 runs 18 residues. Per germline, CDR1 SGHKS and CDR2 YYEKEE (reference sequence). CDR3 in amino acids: CASSLFSGPRGGANVLTF. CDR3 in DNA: TGTGCCAGCAGCTTGTTTAGTGGACCCAGGGGAGGGGCCAACGTCCTGACTTTC.

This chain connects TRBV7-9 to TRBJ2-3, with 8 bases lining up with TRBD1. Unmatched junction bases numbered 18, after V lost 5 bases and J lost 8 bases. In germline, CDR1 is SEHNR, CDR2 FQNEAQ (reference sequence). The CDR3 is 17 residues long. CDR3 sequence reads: CASSLLFYGQGLVTQYF. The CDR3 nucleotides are TGTGCCAGCAGCCTTCTATTTTACGGACAGGGATTGGTTACGCAGTATTTT.

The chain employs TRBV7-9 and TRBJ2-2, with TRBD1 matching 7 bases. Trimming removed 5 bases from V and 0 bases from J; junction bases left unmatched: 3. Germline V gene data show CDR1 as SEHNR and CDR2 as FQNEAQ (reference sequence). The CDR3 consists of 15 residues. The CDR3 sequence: CASSIGQANTGELFF. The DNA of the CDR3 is TGTGCCAGCAGCATAGGACAGGCGAACACCGGGGAGCTGTTTTTT. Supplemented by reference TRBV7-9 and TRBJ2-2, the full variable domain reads DTGVSQNPRHKITKRGQNVTFRCDPISEHNRLYWYRQTLGQGPEFLTYFQNEAQLEKSRLLSDRFSAERPKGSFSTLEIQRTEQGDSAMYLCASSIGQANTGELFFGEGSRLTVL.

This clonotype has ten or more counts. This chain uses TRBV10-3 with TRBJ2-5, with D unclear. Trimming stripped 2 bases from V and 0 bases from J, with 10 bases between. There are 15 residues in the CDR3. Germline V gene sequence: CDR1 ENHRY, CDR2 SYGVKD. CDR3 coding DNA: TGTGCCATCAGTGAGGGAACACAGTACCAAGAGACCCAGTACTTC. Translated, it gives CAISEGTQYQETQYF.

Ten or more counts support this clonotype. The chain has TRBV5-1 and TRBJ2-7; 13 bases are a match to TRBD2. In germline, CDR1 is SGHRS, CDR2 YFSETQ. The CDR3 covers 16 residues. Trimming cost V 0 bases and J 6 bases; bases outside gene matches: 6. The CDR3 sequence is CASSLVRTSGSIEQYF. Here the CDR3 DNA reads TGCGCCAGCAGCTTGGTCCGGACTAGCGGGAGTATCGAGCAGTACTTC.

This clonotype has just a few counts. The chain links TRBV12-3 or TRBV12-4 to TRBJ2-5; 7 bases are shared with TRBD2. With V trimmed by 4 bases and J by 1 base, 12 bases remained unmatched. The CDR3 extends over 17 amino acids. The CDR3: CASSSARLADLQETQYF. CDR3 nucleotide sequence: TGTGCCAGCAGTTCCGCCCGACTAGCAGACCTCCAAGAGACCCAGTACTTC.

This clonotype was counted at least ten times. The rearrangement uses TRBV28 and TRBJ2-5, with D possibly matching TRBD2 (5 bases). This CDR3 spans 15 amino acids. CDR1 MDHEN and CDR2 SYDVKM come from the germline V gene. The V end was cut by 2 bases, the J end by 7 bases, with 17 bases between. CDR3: CASSLALTGSATQYF. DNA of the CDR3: TGTGCCAGCAGTTTAGCCCTGACGGGGTCAGCGACCCAGTACTTC.

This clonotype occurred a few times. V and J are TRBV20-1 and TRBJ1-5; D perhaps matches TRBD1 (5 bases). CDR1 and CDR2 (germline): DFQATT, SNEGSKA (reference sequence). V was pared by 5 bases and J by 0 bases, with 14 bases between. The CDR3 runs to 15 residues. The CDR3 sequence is CSAWDGHGSNQPQHF. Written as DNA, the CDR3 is TGCAGTGCTTGGGACGGTCATGGTAGCAATCAGCCCCAGCATTTT.

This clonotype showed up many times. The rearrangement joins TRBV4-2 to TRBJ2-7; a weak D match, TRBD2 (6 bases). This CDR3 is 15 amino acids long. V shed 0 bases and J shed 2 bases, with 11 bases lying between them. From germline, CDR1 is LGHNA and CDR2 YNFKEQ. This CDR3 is CASSQEHGGPYEQYF. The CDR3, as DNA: TGTGCCAGCAGCCAAGAACACGGGGGACCCTACGAGCAGTACTTC.

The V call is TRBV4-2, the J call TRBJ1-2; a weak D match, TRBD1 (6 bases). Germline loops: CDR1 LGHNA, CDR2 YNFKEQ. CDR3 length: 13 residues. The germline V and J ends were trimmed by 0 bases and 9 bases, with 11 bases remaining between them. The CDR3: CASSQDPQGRYTF. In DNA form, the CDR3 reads TGTGCCAGCAGCCAAGATCCCCAGGGGCGCTACACCTTC.

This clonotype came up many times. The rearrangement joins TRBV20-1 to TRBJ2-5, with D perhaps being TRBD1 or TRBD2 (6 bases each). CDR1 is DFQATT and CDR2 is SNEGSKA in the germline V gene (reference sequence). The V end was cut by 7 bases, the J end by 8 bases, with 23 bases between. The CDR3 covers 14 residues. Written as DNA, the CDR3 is TGCAGTGTTCAGAGGGGGGTGGGTCGGGGTACCCAGTACTTC. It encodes CSVQRGVGRGTQYF.

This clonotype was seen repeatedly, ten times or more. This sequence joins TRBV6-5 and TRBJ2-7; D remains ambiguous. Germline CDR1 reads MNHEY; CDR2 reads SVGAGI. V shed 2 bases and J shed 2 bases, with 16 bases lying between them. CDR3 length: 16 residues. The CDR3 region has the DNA TGTGCCAGCAGTTACACCCAGCAGCCAAGAACCTACGAGCAGTACTTC. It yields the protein CASSYTQQPRTYEQYF.

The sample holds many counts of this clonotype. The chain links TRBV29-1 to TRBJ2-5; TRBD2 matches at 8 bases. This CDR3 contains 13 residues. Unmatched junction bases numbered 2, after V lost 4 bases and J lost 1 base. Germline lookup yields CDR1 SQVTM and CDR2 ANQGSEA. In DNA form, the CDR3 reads TGCAGCGTTGTTAGCGGGACCCAAGAGACCCAGTACTTC. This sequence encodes CSVVSGTQETQYF. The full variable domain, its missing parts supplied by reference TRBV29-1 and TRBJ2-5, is SAVISQKPSRDICQRGTSLTIQCQVDSQVTMMFWYRQQPGQSLTLIATANQGSEATYESGFVIDKFPISRPNLTFSTLTVSNMSPEDSSIYLCSVVSGTQETQYFGPGTRLLVL.

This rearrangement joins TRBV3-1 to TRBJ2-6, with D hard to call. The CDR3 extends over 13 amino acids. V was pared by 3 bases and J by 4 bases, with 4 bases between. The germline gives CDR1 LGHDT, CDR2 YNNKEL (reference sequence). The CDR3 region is CASSHRGANVLTF. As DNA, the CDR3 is TGTGCCAGCAGCCACCGCGGGGCCAACGTCCTGACTTTC.